This passage covers 7 T cell receptor beta chains from one sample sequenced in a study of PD-1 blockade in mismatch repair-deficient tumors. Assay used: immunoSEQ multiplex PCR; TCRdb lists only in-frame clones, some missing. The top ten hold roughly 3.9% of the sample, which has 30,000 to 40,000 clones, around 83% seen once. This material consisted of peripheral blood, taken 76 weeks after starting pembrolizumab. Source of these receptors: an adult with mismatch repair-deficient cancer.

A single count supports this clone. The CDR3 DNA reads TGTGCCAGTAGTATAACGGGGGCCCGGCAGGAGCAGTACTTC. This encodes CASSITGARQEQYF. This sequence joins TRBV19 and TRBJ2-7; D assignment may be TRBD1 or TRBD2 (6 bases each). V shed 2 bases and J shed 7 bases, with 15 bases lying between them. Per the germline V gene, CDR1 is LNHDA and CDR2 is SQIVND (reference sequence). This CDR3 spans 14 amino acids.

V gene TRBV4-3 combines with J gene TRBJ1-2, with TRBD1 matching 8 bases. The CDR3 has 16 residues. The V and J ends lost 2 bases and 8 bases, in that order; junction bases with no gene match: 13. Germline-derived CDR1 and CDR2 are LGHNA and YSLEER. CDR3 DNA: TGCGCCAGCAGCCAACTGGCGGGACAGGCCCTCGAGGGCTACACCTTC. It codes for CASSQLAGQALEGYTF.

This sequence joins TRBV7-2 and TRBJ1-5; D gene ambiguous. With 1 base removed from V and 0 bases from J, the gap between germline ends came to 10 bases. Germline V gives CDR1 SGHTA, CDR2 FQGNSA. CDR3 size: 16 residues. CDR3 protein: CASSLEVPFSNQPQHF. The CDR3 DNA follows: TGTGCCAGCAGCTTAGAGGTCCCATTTAGCAATCAGCCCCAGCATTTT.

The genes are TRBV6-1 and TRBJ1-5; 8 bases line up with TRBD1. V lost 6 bases, J lost 3 bases, and 7 bases stayed unmatched. Germline V CDR1 and CDR2: MNHNS, SASEGT. This CDR3 has 15 amino acids. The CDR3 sequence is CASRWTGRDNQPQHF. In nucleotides, the CDR3 is TGTGCCAGCAGATGGACAGGGAGGGACAATCAGCCCCAGCATTTT.

J is TRBJ1-2 and V is TRBV7-2; D remains unclear. Germline CDR1 SGHTA, CDR2 FQGNSA. V lost 1 base to trimming and J lost 7 bases, with 10 bases between them. CDR3 length equals 13 residues. CDR3 in DNA: TGTGCCAGCAGCTTAGATGGGGTGGGTGGCTACACCTTC. This gives the protein CASSLDGVGGYTF.

The V call is TRBV5-4, the J call TRBJ2-2; a possible D gene is TRBD1 (5 bases). Looked up from germline, CDR1 is SGHNT and CDR2 is YYREEE (reference sequence). V was shortened by 4 bases and J by 4 bases, with 17 bases between the two germline ends. This CDR3 is 16 amino acids long. The CDR3 sequence: CASSQVAGIGTGELFF. The CDR3 bases are TGTGCCAGCAGCCAGGTGGCAGGGATAGGCACCGGGGAGCTGTTTTTT.

The chain recombines TRBV5-6 with TRBJ1-1; D is ambiguous. V shed 1 base and J shed 3 bases, with 10 bases lying between them. This CDR3 spans 14 amino acids. CDR1 is SGHDT and CDR2 is YYEEEE in the germline V gene. In DNA, the CDR3 is TGTGCCAGCAGCTTGACGGGGATCGACACTGAAGCTTTCTTT. This sequence encodes CASSLTGIDTEAFF.